The sequence of this T cell receptor (beta chain) was determined in a study of OX40 agonist ivuxolimab in advanced cancers. Whole-study findings and limits: Among T cells, CD8+ cells averaged more expanded clones than CD4+ cells.

Trimming left V 7 bases short and J 2 bases short, with 14 bases between. The CDR3 is 13 amino acids. Looked up from germline, CDR1 is SQVTM and CDR2 is ANQGSEA. Generated by immunoSEQ multiplex PCR, the TCRdb table keeps only in-frame clones and is missing some. This table holds about 68,000 clones, 86% found once. Regarding this clone: Its target is unknown.

The sample here was CD4+ or CD8+ T cells sorted from blood, taken in a trial of the OX40 agonist ivuxolimab. This chain connects TRBV29-1 to TRBJ1-1, with D maybe TRBD1 (6 bases). The receptor comes from an adult with an advanced solid tumor such as melanoma, head and neck, liver or kidney cancer. The CDR3 region has the DNA TGCAGCGGCATGACAGGTCGTAACACTGAAGCTTTCTTT. It codes for CSGMTGRNTEAFF.